The present TCR beta chain was sequenced within a study of blood T cells in healthy people across ages. This CDR3 region has 16 residues. The ends were cut back, 0 bases at V and 3 bases at J, with 14 bases in the middle. Per the germline V gene, CDR1 is SGHRS and CDR2 is YFSETQ. Primed by a sample-barcoded 5' primer and a J-beta primer mix, a second PCR proceeded for roughly 7 to 11 cycles. One entry per CDR3 protein results from TCRdb running MiXCR on the 5' RACE reads. The sample yields hundreds of thousands of distinct CDR3 sequences, around a fifth seen once. This clonotype was observed a handful of times.

The TCR originated in a man aged 65 to 85 in good health. The sequenced sample consisted of blood. The chain carries TRBV5-1 and TRBJ2-3; the D gene could be TRBD1 or TRBD2 (5 bases each). CDR3 nucleotide sequence: TGCGCCAGCAGCTTGGCCGGGGCGCGCGGGACAGATACGCAGTATTTT. Translated: CASSLAGARGTDTQYF.